The present TCR beta chain was sequenced within a study of T cells in localized non-small cell lung cancer. General study findings and limits: Heterogeneity within the tumor remains possible, as just one region underwent sequencing. Of the top 100 tumor clones, median around 50 were in adjacent lung, approximately 29 among its top 100. Uninvolved adjacent lung, not tumor, had the highest T cell clonality.

In its sample, this clone was seen a few times. No antigen is known for it. Assay used: immunoSEQ multiplex PCR; TCRdb lists only in-frame clones, some missing. This table has approximately 65,000 clones, 81% appearing once. Sequenced material: PBMCs, taken before any cancer treatment. This TCR was sampled from a man aged 40 to 75 with stage II lung adenocarcinoma.

CDR3 nucleotides: TGTGCCAGCAGACCGACACGTCATGGCAATCAGCCCCAGCATTTT. Amino acids: CASRPTRHGNQPQHF. The chain links TRBV6-6 to TRBJ1-5; D is ambiguous. Between the trimmed V and J ends, which lost 6 bases and 2 bases, there was a span of 14 bases. Germline CDR1 and CDR2: MNHNY and SVGAGI (reference sequence). The CDR3 covers 15 residues.